The T cell receptor (beta chain) under discussion was sequenced for a study of OX40 agonist ivuxolimab in advanced cancers. Regarding the complete study: Ivuxolimab was an agonistic, fully human IgG2 monoclonal antibody directed against OX40 (CD134), a costimulatory receptor. The paper describes the monotherapy dose-escalation part (N ≈ 52 patients) of the phase I trial of ivuxolimab. The point of sequencing TCRbeta in the periphery was to test whether ivuxolimab changed TCR sequence diversity and drove clonal T-cell expansion. Patients were allowed to have had prior anti-PD-1, anti-PD-L1 or anti-CTLA-4 therapy, and roughly 40% of the dose-escalation patients had previously received checkpoint inhibitors. Intravenous ivuxolimab was administered to patients every 2 weeks at six dose levels: 0.01, 0.1, 0.3, 1.5, 3 and 10 mg/kg. Three dose-escalation patients achieved partial responses, one with hepatocellular carcinoma and two with cutaneous melanoma. Of the roughly 52 dose-escalation patients, hepatocellular carcinoma was present in 19, melanoma in approximately 15, renal cell carcinoma in 9 and head and neck cancer in 9. In the dose-escalation cohort, 75% to 85% of patients were male, and the mean age was roughly 60 years with a range of roughly 23 to 90. Broad study findings and their caveats: Low levels of normalized T-cell clonal expansion were also shown by some nonresponding patients. Partial responders in the 0.1-3.0 mg/kg groups had among the lowest normalized peripheral clonal expansion, especially among CD8+ T cells. On average, CD8+ T cells showed more expanded clones than CD4+ T cells after ivuxolimab. At doses of 0.1 to 3.0 mg/kg, clonal expansion of both CD4+ and CD8+ T cells in blood was seen between baseline and week 6. Which antigens the clonally expanded peripheral T cells were specific for was not determined.

From the cysteine up to the phenylalanine, the CDR3 has a length of 12 residues. The kept DNA is CDR3 alone, 36 bases in frame from the first base. CDR1 and CDR2 (SQVTM, ANQGSEA) derive from the germline V gene. V and J lose 3 bases and 3 bases, and a span of 6 bases separates them. On this clone: The antigen it binds to is not known. No qualities accompany the bases; no much larger clone lies one base away.

Patients with a history of autoimmune disease or receiving systemic immunosuppression were excluded from the trial. Peripheral blood for TCR sequencing was collected from all dose cohorts at baseline, on cycle 4 day 1, and on cycle 7 day 1. The samples were drawn from a first-in-human, open-label, multicenter phase I dose-escalation trial of ivuxolimab. Adults with locally advanced or metastatic head and neck squamous cell, hepatocellular, melanoma or renal cell carcinoma were enrolled in the trial. Before TCR sequencing, CD4+ T cells and CD8+ T cells from peripheral blood were sorted into separate populations. For sequencing of the TCRbeta CDR3 region, genomic DNA was extracted from the sorted cells. The immunoSEQ Assay was used to sequence the TCRbeta CDR3 regions. The immuneACCESS repertoire file appears here via TCRdb, limited to in-frame rearrangements. These files lack a portion of the clones; in checked studies, under half of the deficit traces to unresolved V genes, and the cause of the others is not known. Here the sample has some 45,000 clones; about 79% occur a single time. The top ten hold about 23% of the sample.

The clonotype was recovered from an adult with an advanced solid tumor such as melanoma, head and neck, liver or kidney cancer. The sample here was CD4+ or CD8+ T cells sorted from blood, taken in a trial of the OX40 agonist ivuxolimab. The chain joins TRBV29-1 to TRBJ1-5, and TRBD1 may be the D gene, going by 5 matching bases. CDR3 sequence: CSVEGDNQPQHF. The DNA reads as follows: TGCAGCGTTGAGGGGGACAATCAGCCCCAGCATTTT.